Each of the 17 T cell receptor beta chains below was sequenced from the same sample in a study of graft-versus-host responses after intestinal transplantation. Measured with immunoSEQ multiplex PCR; TCRdb has only the in-frame clones, and not every one. The data show fewer than 90,000 clones, about 95% seen once. Which antigens these TCRs recognize remains unknown. The sequences come from unstimulated CD4+ T cells sorted from spleen or lymph node cells, collected before transplant. Source of these receptors: a human donor who was the organ donor for an intestinal transplant.

The CDR3 DNA reads as TGTGCCAGCAGTCCTATCGGACAGGGATGGACTGAAGCTTTCTTT. Its protein is CASSPIGQGWTEAFF. The chain employs TRBV28 and TRBJ1-1; TRBD1 matches at 8 bases. The CDR3 loop spans 15 amino acids. CDR1 and CDR2 from the germline V gene are MDHEN and SYDVKM. Losses at the gene ends were 5 bases for V and 5 bases for J; bases not matched to a gene: 10.

This chain uses TRBV28 with TRBJ1-3, with 7 bases identical to TRBD1. In germline, CDR1 is MDHEN, CDR2 SYDVKM. The ends lost 4 bases at V and 4 bases at J; junction bases unmatched: 4. This CDR3 has 14 residues. DNA of the CDR3: TGTGCCAGCAGTTCGACAGGGTCAGGAAACACCATATATTTT. This encodes CASSSTGSGNTIYF.

The chain recombines TRBV27 with TRBJ2-7; 7 positions match TRBD1. The CDR3 has 14 amino acids. Germline trimming cut 4 bases from V and 0 bases from J; bases unmatched to any gene: 3. Germline V CDR1 and CDR2: MNHEY, SMNVEV (reference sequence). The CDR3 region has the DNA TGTGCCAGCAGTTCCGGACAGGCCTCCTACGAGCAGTACTTC. Its translation is CASSSGQASYEQYF.

The chain uses TRBV2 and TRBJ1-2; 9 nucleotides line up with TRBD1. The CDR3 has 16 amino acids. Germline CDR1 SNHLY, CDR2 FYNNEI. V was clipped by 3 bases and J by 3 bases; unmatched bases: 8. CDR3 coding DNA: TGTGCCAGCAGTGACTCCCGGGGACAGGGTCACTATGGCTACACCTTC. Protein product: CASSDSRGQGHYGYTF.

The gene calls are TRBV28 and TRBJ2-7; no firm D call. V was clipped by 2 bases and J by 0 bases, with 11 bases between them. Germline assignment: CDR1 MDHEN and CDR2 SYDVKM. There are 15 residues in the CDR3. CDR3 nucleotides: TGTGCCAGCAGTTTACCGCAGCAGAGCTCCTACGAGCAGTACTTC. This translates into CASSLPQQSSYEQYF.

The rearrangement uses TRBV18 and TRBJ1-6; tentative D call: TRBD1 (6 bases). CDR3 length equals 17 residues. CDR1 is KGHSH and CDR2 is LQKENI in the germline V gene. V shed 0 bases and J shed 2 bases, with 11 bases lying between them. The CDR3: CASSPPTGGAYNSPLHF. The CDR3 DNA sequence: TGTGCCAGCTCACCACCAACCGGGGGCGCCTATAATTCACCCCTCCACTTT.

This clone was observed a single time. V gene TRBV7-2 combines with J gene TRBJ1-4, with D tentatively TRBD1 (5 bases). Per the germline V gene, CDR1 is SGHTA and CDR2 is FQGNSA. V was pared by 5 bases and J by 1 base, with 11 bases between. The CDR3 covers 15 residues. CDR3 sequence (DNA): TGTGCCAGCAGCCTCCAGGGAGGAACTAATGAAAAACTGTTTTTT. Translation: CASSLQGGTNEKLFF.

The V gene is TRBV6-6, the J gene TRBJ2-7, with D maybe TRBD1 (7 bases). Germline-derived CDR1 and CDR2 are MNHNY and SVGAGI (reference sequence). This CDR3 is 15 amino acids long. Trimming shortened V by 5 bases and J by 7 bases, and 21 bases separated the two germline ends. This CDR3 reads CASSIAGQSPSEQYF. The CDR3 DNA is TGTGCCAGCAGTATTGCGGGACAGTCCCCCTCGGAGCAGTACTTC.

This chain joins TRBV6-6 and TRBJ2-5; 7 positions match TRBD1. The CDR3 has 15 amino acids. V gave up 3 bases and J gave up 1 base; unmatched junction bases: 5. Germline V gene sequence: CDR1 MNHNY, CDR2 SVGAGI (reference sequence). CDR3 loop: CASSYRRTGQETQYF. CDR3 bases: TGTGCCAGCAGTTATCGTCGGACAGGCCAAGAGACCCAGTACTTC.

The CDR3 DNA reads as TGTGCCAGCAGCTCCGACTGGAATCAGCCCCAGCATTTT. It specifies CASSSDWNQPQHF. The chain is built from TRBV7-2 and TRBJ1-5; D uncertain. V was trimmed by 4 bases and J by 4 bases, leaving 8 bases between them. This CDR3 region has 13 residues. The germline gives CDR1 SGHTA, CDR2 FQGNSA. Variable domain in full (rest from reference TRBV7-2 and TRBJ1-5): GAGVSQSPSNKVTEKGKDVELRCDPISGHTALYWYRQSLGQGLEFLIYFQGNSAPDKSGLPSDRFSAERTGGSVSTLTIQRTQQEDSAVYLCASSSDWNQPQHFGDGTRLSIL.

The V gene is TRBV6-6, the J gene TRBJ1-2; TRBD1 might be the D (5 bases). Germline CDR1 and CDR2: MNHNY and SVGAGI (reference sequence). The CDR3 contains 14 residues. Trimming cost V 0 bases and J 2 bases, with 7 bases left between them. DNA of the CDR3: TGTGCCAGCAGTTACTCGCCAGGGAACTATGGCTACACCTTC. This sequence encodes CASSYSPGNYGYTF.

The V call is TRBV11-2, the J call TRBJ1-6, with 9 nucleotides matching TRBD1. The CDR3 is 14 residues long. With V trimmed by 4 bases and J by 7 bases, 2 bases remained unmatched. CDR1 and CDR2 from the germline V gene are SGHAT and FQNNGV. The CDR3 DNA is TGTGCCAGCAGCTCGGGACAGGGCAATTCACCCCTCCACTTT. The encoded protein is CASSSGQGNSPLHF. The full variable domain, its missing parts supplied by reference TRBV11-2 and TRBJ1-6, is EAGVAQSPRYKIIEKRQSVAFWCNPISGHATLYWYQQILGQGPKLLIQFQNNGVVDDSQLPKDRFSAERLKGVDSTLKIQPAKLEDSAVYLCASSSGQGNSPLHFGNGTRLTVT.

This clone was counted only a few times. This chain connects TRBV10-3 to TRBJ2-2; unclear D gene. The CDR3 is 13 amino acids. Germline lookup yields CDR1 ENHRY and CDR2 SYGVKD. The V end was cut by 4 bases, the J end by 0 bases, with 3 bases between. The CDR3 coding sequence is TGTGCCATCAGTGCCACGAACACCGGGGAGCTGTTTTTT. Translation gives CAISATNTGELFF.

CDR3 nucleotide sequence: TGCGCCAGCAGCCAGGGGCCGGGACAGGGCCCCCCGGGAGTAAAACTGTTTTTT. As protein: CASSQGPGQGPPGVKLFF. The chain links TRBV4-1 to TRBJ1-4; 9 bases match TRBD1. This CDR3 has 18 residues. The V gene's germline CDR1 is MGHRA and CDR2 YSYEKL. The junction had 18 bases not matched to a gene; V was cut back by 3 bases and J by 10 bases.

The count of this clone is one. The chain couples TRBV5-1 to TRBJ2-5, with D perhaps TRBD2 (5 bases). Trimming removed 5 bases at V and 5 bases at J, with 16 bases between. Per the germline V gene, CDR1 is SGHRS and CDR2 is YFSETQ. The CDR3 covers 14 residues. The chain's CDR3 is CASRFSGLDETQYF. In nucleotides, the CDR3 is TGCGCCAGCAGGTTTTCGGGGTTGGATGAGACCCAGTACTTC.

The J gene is TRBJ1-6, the V gene TRBV5-6; D uncertain. Germline values: CDR1 SGHDT, CDR2 YYEEEE. CDR3 length equals 12 residues. The V gene lost 1 base and the J gene lost 8 bases, with 4 bases spanning the gap. The CDR3 protein is CASSLIHSPLHF. In DNA form, the CDR3 reads TGTGCCAGCAGCTTGATCCATTCACCCCTCCACTTT.

The rearrangement links TRBV5-4 to TRBJ1-1; D ambiguous. Germline lookup yields CDR1 SGHNT and CDR2 YYREEE (reference sequence). V lost 3 bases and J 1 base, leaving 13 bases between the germline ends. This CDR3 comprises 15 residues. The CDR3 region is CASSSTGGPNTEAFF. CDR3 in DNA: TGTGCCAGCAGCTCTACTGGAGGGCCGAACACTGAAGCTTTCTTT.